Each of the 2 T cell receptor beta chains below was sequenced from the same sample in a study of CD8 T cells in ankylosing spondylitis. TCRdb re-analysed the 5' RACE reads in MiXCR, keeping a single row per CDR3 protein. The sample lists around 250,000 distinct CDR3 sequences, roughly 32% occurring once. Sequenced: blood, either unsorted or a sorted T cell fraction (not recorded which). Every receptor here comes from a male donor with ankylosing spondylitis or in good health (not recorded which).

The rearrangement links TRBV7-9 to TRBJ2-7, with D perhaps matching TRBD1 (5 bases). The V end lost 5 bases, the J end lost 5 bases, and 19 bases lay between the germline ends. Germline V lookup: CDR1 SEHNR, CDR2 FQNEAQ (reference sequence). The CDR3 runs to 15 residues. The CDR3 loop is CASSPGGRALDEQYF. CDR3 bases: TGTGCCAGCAGCCCCGGCGGCAGGGCGTTGGACGAGCAGTACTTC.

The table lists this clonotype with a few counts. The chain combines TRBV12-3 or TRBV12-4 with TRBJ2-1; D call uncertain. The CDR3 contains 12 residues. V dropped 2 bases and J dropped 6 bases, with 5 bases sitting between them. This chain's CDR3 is CASSLHSNEQFF. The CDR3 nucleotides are TGTGCCAGCAGTTTACATTCCAATGAGCAGTTCTTC.